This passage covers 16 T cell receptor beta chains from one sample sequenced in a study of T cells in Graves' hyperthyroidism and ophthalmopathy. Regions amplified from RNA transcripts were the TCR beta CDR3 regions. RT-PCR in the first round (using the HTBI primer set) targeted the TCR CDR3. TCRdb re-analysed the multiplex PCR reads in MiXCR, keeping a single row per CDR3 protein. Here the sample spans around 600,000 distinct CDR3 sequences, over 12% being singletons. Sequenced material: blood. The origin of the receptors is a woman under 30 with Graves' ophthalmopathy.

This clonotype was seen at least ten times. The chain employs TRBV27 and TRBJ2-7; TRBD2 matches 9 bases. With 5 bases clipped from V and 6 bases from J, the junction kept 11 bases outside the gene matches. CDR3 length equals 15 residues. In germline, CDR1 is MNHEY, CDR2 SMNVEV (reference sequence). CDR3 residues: CASSTTSGAALEQYF. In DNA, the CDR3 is TGTGCCAGCAGTACGACTAGCGGCGCCGCCCTCGAGCAGTACTTC.

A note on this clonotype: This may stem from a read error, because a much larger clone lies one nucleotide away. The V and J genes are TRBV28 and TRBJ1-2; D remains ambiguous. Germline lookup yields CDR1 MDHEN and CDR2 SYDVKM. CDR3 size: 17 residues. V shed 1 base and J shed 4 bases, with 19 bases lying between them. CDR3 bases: TGTGCCAGCAGTTTATATTCCGAGGGTGAAGGCCTCTATGGCTACACCTTC. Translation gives CASSLYSEGEGLYGYTF.

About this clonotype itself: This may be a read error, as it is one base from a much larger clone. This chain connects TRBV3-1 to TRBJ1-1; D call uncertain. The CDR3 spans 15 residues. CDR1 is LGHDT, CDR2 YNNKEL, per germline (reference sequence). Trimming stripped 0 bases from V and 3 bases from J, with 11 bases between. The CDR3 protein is CASSQESGADTEAFF. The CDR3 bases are TGTGCCAGCAGCCAAGAGTCGGGCGCGGACACTGAAGCTTTCTTT.

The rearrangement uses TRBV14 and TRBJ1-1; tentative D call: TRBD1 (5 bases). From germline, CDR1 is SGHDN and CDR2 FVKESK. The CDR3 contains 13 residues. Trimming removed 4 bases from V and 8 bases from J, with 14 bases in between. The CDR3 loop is CASSRDSLKEAFF. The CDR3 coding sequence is TGTGCCAGCAGCCGGGACTCGTTGAAGGAAGCTTTCTTT.

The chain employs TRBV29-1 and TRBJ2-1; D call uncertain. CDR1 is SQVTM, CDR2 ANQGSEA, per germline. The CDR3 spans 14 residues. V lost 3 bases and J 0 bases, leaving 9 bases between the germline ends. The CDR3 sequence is CSVEGSRSYNEQFF. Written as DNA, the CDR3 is TGCAGCGTTGAGGGGTCCCGCTCCTACAATGAGCAGTTCTTC.

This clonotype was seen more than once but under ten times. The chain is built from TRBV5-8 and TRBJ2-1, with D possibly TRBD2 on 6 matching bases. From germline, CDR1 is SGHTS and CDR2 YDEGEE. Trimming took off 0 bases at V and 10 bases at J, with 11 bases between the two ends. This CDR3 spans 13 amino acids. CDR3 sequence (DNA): TGTGCCAGCAGCTTGGGAGAGGAGGGGGAGCAGTTCTTC. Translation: CASSLGEEGEQFF.

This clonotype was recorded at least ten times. CDR3 bases: TGCAGTGCTAGAGTTGGGCTAGCGGGGCTTAGCTCCTACAATGAGCAGTTCTTC. Translating gives CSARVGLAGLSSYNEQFF. V and J are TRBV20-1 and TRBJ2-1; 9 bases map to TRBD2. The V gene end was trimmed by 1 base and the J gene end by 0 bases; junction bases not matched to a gene: 10. The germline gives CDR1 DFQATT, CDR2 SNEGSKA (reference sequence). This CDR3 spans 18 amino acids.

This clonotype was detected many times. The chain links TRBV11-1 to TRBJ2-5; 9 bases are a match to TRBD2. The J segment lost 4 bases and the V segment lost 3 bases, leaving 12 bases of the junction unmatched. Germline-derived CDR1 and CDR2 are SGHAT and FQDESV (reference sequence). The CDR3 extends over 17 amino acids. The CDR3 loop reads CASSFGTSGHWGETQYF. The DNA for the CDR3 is TGTGCCAGCAGCTTCGGCACTAGCGGGCATTGGGGAGAGACCCAGTACTTC. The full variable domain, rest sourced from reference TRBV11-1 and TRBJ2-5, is EAEVAQSPRYKITEKSQAVAFWCDPISGHATLYWYRQILGQGPELLVQFQDESVVDDSQLPKDRFSAERLKGVDSTLKIQPAELGDSAMYLCASSFGTSGHWGETQYFGPGTRLLVL.

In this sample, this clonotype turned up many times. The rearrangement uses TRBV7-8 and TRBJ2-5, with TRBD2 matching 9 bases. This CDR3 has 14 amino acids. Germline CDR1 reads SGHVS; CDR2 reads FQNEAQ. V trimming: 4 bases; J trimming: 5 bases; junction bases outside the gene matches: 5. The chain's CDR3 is CASSSLAGVETQYF. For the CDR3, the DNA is TGTGCCAGCAGCTCACTAGCGGGTGTGGAGACCCAGTACTTC.

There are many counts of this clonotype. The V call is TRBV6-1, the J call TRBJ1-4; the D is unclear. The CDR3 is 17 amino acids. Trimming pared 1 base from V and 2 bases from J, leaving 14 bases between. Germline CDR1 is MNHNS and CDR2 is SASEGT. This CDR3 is CASSEGAALLTNEKLFF. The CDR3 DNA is TGTGCCAGCAGTGAAGGGGCAGCCCTACTGACTAATGAAAAACTGTTTTTT.

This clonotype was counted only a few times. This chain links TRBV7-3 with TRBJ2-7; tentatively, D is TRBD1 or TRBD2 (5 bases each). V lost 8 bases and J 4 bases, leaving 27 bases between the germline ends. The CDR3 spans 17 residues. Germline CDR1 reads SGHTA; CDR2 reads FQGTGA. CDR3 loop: CASSSGSTASLSYEQYF. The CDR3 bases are TGTGCCAGCTCATCGGGGTCGACAGCCTCCCTCTCGTACGAGCAGTACTTC.

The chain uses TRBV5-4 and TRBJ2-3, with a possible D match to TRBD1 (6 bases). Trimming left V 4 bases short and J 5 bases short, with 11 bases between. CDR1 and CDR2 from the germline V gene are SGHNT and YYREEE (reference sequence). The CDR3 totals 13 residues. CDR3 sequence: CASSTWTVDTQYF. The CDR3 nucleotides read TGTGCCAGCAGCACCTGGACAGTAGATACGCAGTATTTT. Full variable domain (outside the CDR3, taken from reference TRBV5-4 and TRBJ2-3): ETGVTQSPTHLIKTRGQQVTLRCSSQSGHNTVSWYQQALGQGPQFIFQYYREEENGRGNFPPRFSGLQFPNYSSELNVNALELDDSALYLCASSTWTVDTQYFGPGTRLTVL.

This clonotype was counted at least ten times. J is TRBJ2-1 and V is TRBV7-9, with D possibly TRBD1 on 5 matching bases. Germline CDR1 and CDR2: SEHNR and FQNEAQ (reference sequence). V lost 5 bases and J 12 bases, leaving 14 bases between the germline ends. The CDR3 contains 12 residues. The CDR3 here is CASSPTPRGQFF. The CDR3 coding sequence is TGTGCCAGCAGCCCTACCCCTAGGGGGCAGTTCTTC.

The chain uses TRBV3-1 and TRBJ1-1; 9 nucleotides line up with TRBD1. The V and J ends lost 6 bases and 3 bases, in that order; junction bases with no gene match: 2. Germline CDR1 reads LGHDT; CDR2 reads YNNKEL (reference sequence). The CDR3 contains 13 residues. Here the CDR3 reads CASRGTGYTEAFF. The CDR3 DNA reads TGTGCCAGCAGAGGGACAGGGTACACTGAAGCTTTCTTT.

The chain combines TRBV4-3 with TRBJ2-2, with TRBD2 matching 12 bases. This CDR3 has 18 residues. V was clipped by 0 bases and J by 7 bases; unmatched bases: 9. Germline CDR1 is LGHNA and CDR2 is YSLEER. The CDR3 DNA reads TGCGCCAGCAGCCAAGATTACCGACTAGCGGGGGCCCACGGGGAGCTGTTTTTT. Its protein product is CASSQDYRLAGAHGELFF.

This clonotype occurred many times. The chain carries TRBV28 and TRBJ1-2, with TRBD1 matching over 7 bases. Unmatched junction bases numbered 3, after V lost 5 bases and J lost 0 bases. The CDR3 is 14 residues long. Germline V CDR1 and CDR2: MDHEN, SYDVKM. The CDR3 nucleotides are TGTGCCAGCAGTCCCGGACAGGCTAACTATGGCTACACCTTC. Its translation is CASSPGQANYGYTF.